A selection of T cell receptor beta chains follows, all from one sample in a study of blood T cell repertoires in COVID-19. Generated by immunoSEQ multiplex PCR, the TCRdb table keeps only in-frame clones and is missing some. The sample contains around 180,000 clones, about 84% of which appear only once. Sequences were obtained from PBMCs or T cells enriched from blood (not recorded which). Receptor source: a man aged 45-60 years who had recovered from COVID-19. Each CDR3 is given with its conserved first and last residue. The D gene is left open where the match is weak. Expanded clones are given a class, and other clones once, few, many or no size at all.

clone size,V gene,J gene,D gene,CDR3 protein,CDR3 DNA
.,TRBV3-1/TRBV3-2,TRBJ1-2,.,CASSQGARGGYGYTF,TGTGCCAGCAGCCAAGGAGCTAGGGGTGGGTATGGCTACACCTTC
.,TRBV7-2,TRBJ2-7,.,CASSLTRSSYEQYF,TGTGCCAGCAGCTTAACCAGGTCCTCCTACGAGCAGTACTTC
once,TRBV6-5,TRBJ2-5,TRBD2,CASRGLAQETQYF,TGTGCCAGCAGAGGACTAGCGCAAGAGACCCAGTACTTC
.,TRBV20-1,TRBJ1-2,TRBD1,CSATGTVYTF,TGCAGTGCAACCGGGACAGTATACACCTTC
.,TRBV6-5,TRBJ1-6,.,CASTEEVVVGEPLHF,TGTGCCAGCACCGAAGAGGTCGTCGTCGGGGAACCCCTCCACTTT
.,TRBV11-2,TRBJ1-3,.,CASSLGGSSGNTIYF,TGTGCCAGCAGCTTGGGGGGTAGCTCTGGAAACACCATATATTTT
.,TRBV5-4,TRBJ1-1,TRBD1,CASSSARTGLMNTEAFF,TGTGCCAGCAGCTCGGCGAGGACAGGGTTGATGAACACTGAAGCTTTCTTT
.,TRBV3-1/TRBV3-2,TRBJ1-1,TRBD1,CASSQGPGTGAGNTEAFF,TGTGCCAGCAGCCAAGGACCCGGGACAGGGGCCGGGAACACTGAAGCTTTCTTT
.,TRBV14,TRBJ1-2,.,CASSHFGQGGRYGYTF,TGTGCCAGCAGCCACTTTGGGCAGGGAGGAAGGTATGGCTACACCTTC
.,TRBV4-2,TRBJ1-2,TRBD1,CASSQRTGTYGYTF,TGTGCCAGCAGCCAGAGGACAGGGACCTATGGCTACACCTTC
few,TRBV12-5,TRBJ1-1,TRBD1,CASGLGRGLTEAFF,TGTGCTAGTGGTTTGGGCAGGGGGCTGACTGAAGCTTTCTTT
few,TRBV11-2,TRBJ1-2,.,CASSPGGHYGYTF,TGTGCCAGCAGCCCCGGGGGGCACTATGGCTACACCTTC
.,TRBV19,TRBJ1-1,.,CASSTARGGGTEAFF,TGTGCCAGTAGTACGGCCAGGGGAGGGGGCACTGAAGCTTTCTTT
.,TRBV18,TRBJ1-6,.,CASSPGQNNSPLHF,TGTGCCAGCTCACCGGGACAAAATAATTCACCCCTCCACTTT
.,TRBV11-3,TRBJ2-1,.,CASSLVGASSYNEQFF,TGTGCCAGCAGCTTAGTTGGCGCTAGCTCCTACAATGAGCAGTTCTTC
.,TRBV10-2,TRBJ2-7,TRBD2,CASRAGLEVGEQYF,TGCGCCAGCAGGGCGGGACTAGAGGTCGGCGAGCAGTACTTC
.,TRBV18,TRBJ2-3,.,CASSPLDGTDTQYF,TGTGCCAGCTCACCGTTAGACGGGACAGATACGCAGTATTTT
.,TRBV29-1,TRBJ2-7,.,CSVVSGASYEQYF,TGCAGCGTTGTGTCAGGGGCGAGTTACGAGCAGTACTTC
.,TRBV27,TRBJ1-1,.,CASSLREGTEAFF,TGTGCCAGCAGTTTGAGGGAGGGCACTGAAGCTTTCTTT
.,TRBV7-3,TRBJ1-1,TRBD1,CASSRTGGAPEAFF,TGTGCCAGCAGCCGGACAGGGGGCGCGCCCGAAGCTTTCTTT
.,TRBV18,TRBJ2-5,TRBD1,CASSRDSQETQYF,TGTGCCAGCTCACGGGACAGCCAAGAGACCCAGTACTTC
.,TRBV7-2,TRBJ2-7,.,CASSLGGSTYEQYF,TGTGCCAGCAGCTTAGGCGGGTCTACCTACGAGCAGTACTTC
.,TRBV19,TRBJ2-3,TRBD2,CASSSPGGLAGPDTQYF,TGTGCCAGTAGTAGTCCCGGTGGACTAGCGGGGCCAGATACGCAGTATTTT
once,TRBV6-6,TRBJ2-3,TRBD2,CASRTGLAGTDTQYF,TGTGCCAGCAGAACGGGACTAGCGGGGACAGATACGCAGTATTTT
few,TRBV10-3,TRBJ2-7,.,CAISELGGGLSYEQYF,TGTGCCATCAGTGAGTTGGGCGGGGGCCTCTCCTACGAGCAGTACTTC
.,TRBV11-2,TRBJ1-2,.,CASRPTGLARYGYTF,TGTGCCAGCAGGCCCACAGGGTTAGCGCGCTATGGCTACACCTTC
.,TRBV6-5,TRBJ1-1,.,CASKNGGGASEAFF,TGTGCCAGCAAAAACGGGGGGGGCGCGTCTGAAGCTTTCTTT
.,TRBV7-3,TRBJ2-7,TRBD1,CASSAQQGNEQYF,TGTGCCAGCAGCGCACAACAGGGGAACGAGCAGTACTTC
.,TRBV3-1/TRBV3-2,TRBJ2-7,TRBD2,CASSPAGGYFYEQYF,TGTGCCAGCAGCCCTGCGGGGGGCTATTTCTACGAGCAGTACTTC
.,TRBV15,TRBJ2-5,.,CATSSPWVLGGETQYF,TGTGCCACCAGCAGCCCCTGGGTCCTAGGGGGAGAGACCCAGTACTTC
.,TRBV15,TRBJ1-2,TRBD1,CATRQGRGLGYTF,TGTGCCACCCGACAGGGACGAGGTCTTGGCTACACCTTC
.,TRBV27,TRBJ2-7,TRBD1,CASTYRQGARSEQYF,TGTGCCAGCACTTACCGACAGGGGGCGCGATCCGAGCAGTACTTC
.,TRBV18,TRBJ1-2,TRBD1,CASSPPTGWGYTF,TGTGCCAGCTCACCCCCGACAGGGTGGGGCTACACCTTC
.,TRBV9,TRBJ2-3,.,CASSVAGQTTDTQYF,TGTGCCAGCAGCGTAGCTGGACAGACCACAGATACGCAGTATTTT
.,TRBV7-2,TRBJ1-2,.,CASSSDRDSKRHGYTF,TGTGCCAGCAGCTCTGACCGGGACTCCAAACGGCATGGCTACACCTTC
once,TRBV5-4,TRBJ2-1,TRBD2,CASSFGLAGANNEQFF,TGTGCCAGCAGCTTTGGACTAGCGGGGGCCAACAATGAGCAGTTCTTC
.,TRBV27,TRBJ2-3,.,CASSLTRITSTSTDTQYF,TGTGCCAGCAGTTTAACGAGGATCACTTCGACTAGCACAGATACGCAGTATTTT
.,TRBV6-5,TRBJ1-1,TRBD1,CATGTDMNTEAFF,TGTGCCACCGGGACAGACATGAACACTGAAGCTTTCTTT
.,TRBV11-2,TRBJ2-7,TRBD1,CASSAETGLPSYEQYF,TGTGCCAGCAGCGCCGAGACAGGGTTACCCTCCTACGAGCAGTACTTC
once,TRBV10-2,TRBJ1-6,TRBD1,CASSESWQGGAYNSPLHF,TGCGCCAGCAGTGAGTCTTGGCAGGGGGGTGCCTATAATTCACCCCTCCACTTT
.,TRBV27,TRBJ2-1,TRBD2,CASKRGGATYNEQFF,TGTGCCAGCAAGCGCGGGGGGGCGACGTACAATGAGCAGTTCTTC
.,TRBV27,TRBJ1-2,.,CASRKQGKWDKYEGYTF,TGTGCCAGCAGGAAACAGGGAAAGTGGGATAAGTATGAGGGCTACACCTTC
.,TRBV19,TRBJ1-6,.,CASSVQGSYNSPLHF,TGTGCCAGTAGTGTGCAGGGTTCCTATAATTCACCCCTCCACTTT
.,TRBV19,TRBJ1-2,.,CASSQTSRSTNYGYTF,TGTGCCAGTAGTCAAACCTCACGGAGCACTAACTATGGCTACACCTTC
.,TRBV11-2,TRBJ2-7,TRBD1,CASSPDRVVFEQYF,TGTGCCAGCAGCCCCGACAGGGTAGTTTTCGAGCAGTACTTC
.,TRBV9,TRBJ2-1,TRBD2,CASSARLLAGGYNEQFF,TGTGCCAGCAGCGCCCGCCTACTAGCGGGAGGCTACAATGAGCAGTTCTTC
.,TRBV2,TRBJ1-2,.,CASSPQGLGQDGYTF,TGTGCCAGCAGTCCTCAGGGGTTAGGGCAGGACGGCTACACCTTC
.,TRBV28,TRBJ2-7,.,CASRRDISSGEQYF,TGTGCCAGCAGACGGGACATCTCATCGGGGGAGCAGTACTTC
.,TRBV29-1,TRBJ2-7,.,CSVSGTGTPWEQYF,TGCAGCGTCTCGGGGACCGGGACACCGTGGGAGCAGTACTTC
.,TRBV6-6,TRBJ1-5,.,CASSYRGGGDQPQHF,TGTGCCAGCAGTTACAGGGGAGGTGGGGATCAGCCCCAGCATTTT
.,TRBV27,TRBJ2-1,.,CASSFWASGQFF,TGTGCCAGCAGTTTTTGGGCGTCAGGGCAGTTCTTC
few,TRBV18,TRBJ2-7,.,CASSPGPPSSSYEQYF,TGTGCCAGCTCACCTGGTCCTCCATCGAGCTCCTACGAGCAGTACTTC
.,TRBV7-2,TRBJ1-2,TRBD1,CASSLAQGSYGYTF,TGTGCCAGCAGCTTAGCACAGGGGTCCTATGGCTACACCTTC
once,TRBV28,TRBJ2-3,TRBD2,CASSQRGGGTDTQYF,TGTGCCAGCAGTCAGCGGGGGGGTGGCACAGATACGCAGTATTTT
.,TRBV5-1,TRBJ1-2,TRBD1,CASSLPRDRGDYGYTF,TGCGCCAGCAGCTTGCCCCGGGACAGGGGGGACTATGGCTACACCTTC
few,TRBV3-1/TRBV3-2,TRBJ2-1,.,CASSQGTKNNEQFF,TGTGCCAGCAGCCAAGGGACAAAGAACAATGAGCAGTTCTTC
.,TRBV4-2,TRBJ1-6,TRBD1,CASSRSPGQGDSPLHF,TGTGCCAGCAGCCGGAGCCCGGGACAGGGTGATTCACCCCTCCACTTT
.,TRBV14,TRBJ1-4,TRBD1,CASSPTTGMGLFF,TGTGCCAGCAGCCCTACGACAGGGATGGGGCTGTTTTTT